The next 27 T cell receptor beta chains were all read from a single sample in a study of CD8+ T cells in alopecia areata. RNA extraction and reverse transcription yielded cDNA as sequencing template. This table comes from immunoSEQ multiplex PCR, and its TCRdb copy is limited to in-frame clones, with some not included. The sample lists about 180,000 clones, approximately 65% occurring once. Specimen: CD8+ T cells sorted from blood, collected at week 0. The receptor source for this set is a human donor with alopecia areata.

V gene TRBV4-2 combines with J gene TRBJ2-1, with D possibly being TRBD1 (5 bases). Trimming took 6 bases from V and 6 from J, leaving 12 bases between them. CDR1 LGHNA and CDR2 YNFKEQ come from the germline V gene. The CDR3 runs 13 residues. The CDR3 coding sequence is TGTGCCAGCAGTCAAAGGGGTGGCAATGAGCAGTTCTTC. Its translation: CASSQRGGNEQFF.

The V call is TRBV29-1, the J call TRBJ2-5, with 13 bases lining up with TRBD2. J lost 7 bases, V lost 6 bases, and 8 bases had no gene match. Germline lookup yields CDR1 SQVTM and CDR2 ANQGSEA. The CDR3 runs 14 residues. CDR3 nucleotides: TGCAGCGTGACCGGGACTAGCGGGGAGGGGACCCAGTACTTC. This codes for CSVTGTSGEGTQYF.

The chain uses TRBV27 and TRBJ1-2, with D unresolved. The CDR3 is 11 residues long. V was clipped by 7 bases and J by 7 bases, with 10 bases between them. Germline CDR1 is MNHEY and CDR2 is SMNVEV (reference sequence). The CDR3: CASKGAVGYTF. CDR3 in DNA: TGTGCCAGCAAGGGTGCGGTTGGCTACACCTTC.

This clone was counted a few times. V is TRBV5-1 and J is TRBJ2-7; a weak D match, TRBD2 (6 bases). CDR1 is SGHRS, CDR2 YFSETQ, per germline. This CDR3 region has 18 residues. V dropped 0 bases and J dropped 5 bases, with 24 bases sitting between them. The CDR3 is CASSLVGGNRDPPDEQYF. The CDR3 DNA reads TGCGCCAGCAGCTTGGTTGGAGGGAACCGGGACCCCCCGGACGAGCAGTACTTC.

This rearrangement joins TRBV4-1 to TRBJ2-2; D unresolved. Germline lookup yields CDR1 MGHRA and CDR2 YSYEKL. V dropped 4 bases and J dropped 7 bases, with 13 bases sitting between them. The CDR3 sequence is 14 residues long. The CDR3 sequence is CASSPPEAIGELFF. The CDR3 nucleotides are TGCGCCAGCAGCCCTCCGGAAGCTATCGGGGAGCTGTTTTTT.

The rearrangement joins TRBV6-4 to TRBJ1-5; D ambiguous. The CDR3 contains 16 residues. Germline V gene sequence: CDR1 MRHNA, CDR2 SNTAGT. The germline V and J ends were trimmed by 2 bases and 4 bases, with 15 bases remaining between them. CDR3 amino acids: CASSDPKPPSNQPQHF. DNA of the CDR3: TGTGCCAGCAGTGACCCGAAACCCCCCAGTAATCAGCCCCAGCATTTT.

This clone was found many times. V and J are TRBV5-1 and TRBJ2-5; unclear D gene. This CDR3 contains 19 residues. Germline V gene data show CDR1 as SGHRS and CDR2 as YFSETQ. V gave up 3 bases and J gave up 4 bases, with 28 bases separating them. The DNA for the CDR3 is TGCGCCAGCAGCTACAATTCAGAGCTGGGCGGTAATACCCGAGAGACCCAGTACTTC. Translated: CASSYNSELGGNTRETQYF.

J is TRBJ1-1 and V is TRBV7-9; D remains ambiguous. The germline gives CDR1 SEHNR, CDR2 FQNEAQ (reference sequence). The germline V and J ends were trimmed by 2 bases and 2 bases, with 6 bases remaining between them. CDR3 length: 13 residues. CDR3 protein: CASSLLGNTEAFF. For the CDR3, the DNA is TGTGCCAGCAGCTTACTGGGAAACACTGAAGCTTTCTTT. Filled out from reference TRBV7-9 and TRBJ1-1, the complete variable domain reads DTGVSQNPRHKITKRGQNVTFRCDPISEHNRLYWYRQTLGQGPEFLTYFQNEAQLEKSRLLSDRFSAERPKGSFSTLEIQRTEQGDSAMYLCASSLLGNTEAFFGQGTRLTVV.

On this clone: A far larger clone is off by one base, so a read error is likely. J is TRBJ2-5 and V is TRBV4-1, with 12 bases that match TRBD1. The ends lost 5 bases at V and 7 bases at J; junction bases unmatched: 8. CDR3 length equals 15 residues. CDR1 is MGHRA and CDR2 is YSYEKL in the germline V gene. The CDR3: CASSFRDRGRGTQYF. CDR3 in DNA: TGCGCCAGCAGCTTCCGGGACAGGGGGCGAGGGACCCAGTACTTC.

The rearrangement uses TRBV29-1 and TRBJ1-2; the D gene is possibly TRBD1 (6 bases). The CDR3 runs to 15 residues. Germline V gene data show CDR1 as SQVTM and CDR2 as ANQGSEA. Trimming cost V 1 base and J 2 bases, with 14 bases left between them. Here the CDR3 DNA reads TGCAGCGTTGAAGTACCCGGGACACCGAACTATGGCTACACCTTC. Its protein product is CSVEVPGTPNYGYTF.

The gene calls are TRBV12-5 and TRBJ2-3; D is tentatively TRBD1 or TRBD2 (5 bases each). CDR1 and CDR2 from the germline V gene are LGHNT and FRNRAP. The CDR3 runs to 15 residues. The germline V and J ends were trimmed by 9 bases and 4 bases, with 20 bases remaining between them. The CDR3 is CASDTGTLAPDTQYF. CDR3 in DNA: TGTGCTAGCGACACCGGGACCCTGGCCCCAGATACGCAGTATTTT.

Comment on this clone: Other nucleotide sequences in the sample specify the same CDR3. The chain is built from TRBV9 and TRBJ1-2; D remains ambiguous. V was shortened by 7 bases and J by 5 bases, with 3 bases between the two germline ends. Germline V CDR1 and CDR2: SGDLS, YYNGEE. This CDR3 is 9 amino acids long. This CDR3 reads CASGYGYTF. As DNA, the CDR3 is TGTGCCAGCGGATATGGCTACACCTTC.

The V gene is TRBV29-1, the J gene TRBJ1-2; 12 nucleotides line up with TRBD1. Germline lookup yields CDR1 SQVTM and CDR2 ANQGSEA. Trimming took 0 bases from V and 4 from J; bases not matched to a gene: 21. The CDR3 spans 21 residues. In nucleotides, the CDR3 is TGCAGCGTTGAAGATAAACCTTTCTTCGGGGACAGGGGGCCGATCCTCTATGGCTACACCTTC. This encodes CSVEDKPFFGDRGPILYGYTF.

This clone appeared a single time. The J gene is TRBJ2-1, the V gene TRBV27; TRBD2 is a possible D gene (6 bases). The V end lost 5 bases, the J end lost 1 base, and 9 bases lay between the germline ends. The CDR3 sequence is 14 residues long. CDR1 MNHEY and CDR2 SMNVEV come from the germline V gene (reference sequence). CDR3 coding DNA: TGTGCCAGCAGTCCCGGGACTTCCTACAATGAGCAGTTCTTC. The encoded protein is CASSPGTSYNEQFF.

V and J are TRBV19 and TRBJ1-5; D not certain. CDR3 length: 13 residues. The V end was cut by 0 bases, the J end by 4 bases, with 4 bases between. Germline loops: CDR1 LNHDA, CDR2 SQIVND (reference sequence). The DNA for the CDR3 is TGTGCCAGTAGTATAGATGGTAATCAGCCCCAGCATTTT. Translated, it gives CASSIDGNQPQHF.

This clone was observed a handful of times. The chain employs TRBV7-9 and TRBJ2-1; no firm D call. Germline V lookup: CDR1 SEHNR, CDR2 FQNEAQ (reference sequence). V gave up 3 bases and J gave up 8 bases, with 5 bases separating them. The CDR3 has 11 residues. The CDR3 DNA reads TGTGCCAGCAGCTTTTGGGATGAGCAGTTCTTC. Translated: CASSFWDEQFF. The variable domain in full, completed from reference TRBV7-9 and TRBJ2-1, reads DTGVSQNPRHKITKRGQNVTFRCDPISEHNRLYWYRQTLGQGPEFLTYFQNEAQLEKSRLLSDRFSAERPKGSFSTLEIQRTEQGDSAMYLCASSFWDEQFFGPGTRLTVL.

The genes are TRBV25-1 and TRBJ2-2, with D possibly called TRBD1 or TRBD2 (6 bases each). Germline V CDR1 and CDR2: MGHDK, SYGVNS. The length of the CDR3 is 15 residues. The germline V and J ends were trimmed by 4 bases and 4 bases, with 13 bases remaining between them. CDR3 amino acids: CASSALEGGTGELFF. CDR3 nucleotides: TGTGCCAGCAGTGCCCTGGAGGGGGGCACCGGGGAGCTGTTTTTT.

The V gene is TRBV12-5, the J gene TRBJ1-2; 7 bases agree with TRBD1. With V trimmed by 7 bases and J by 4 bases, 6 bases remained unmatched. Germline values: CDR1 LGHNT, CDR2 FRNRAP. CDR3 length: 13 amino acids. DNA for the CDR3: TGTGCTAGTGCCCCGAGGACAGGCTATGGCTACACCTTC. It is translated as CASAPRTGYGYTF.

The chain couples TRBV5-1 to TRBJ1-2; the match to TRBD1 covers 12 bases. CDR3 length equals 17 residues. V was clipped by 4 bases and J by 3 bases; unmatched bases: 10. Looked up from germline, CDR1 is SGHRS and CDR2 is YFSETQ. DNA of the CDR3: TGCGCCAGCAGCGCCTTCCGGGACAGGGGGCTCGACTATGGCTACACCTTC. Residues: CASSAFRDRGLDYGYTF.

The genes are TRBV29-1 and TRBJ2-2, with no clear D. V was shortened by 6 bases and J by 0 bases, with 14 bases between the two germline ends. CDR3 length equals 15 residues. CDR1 and CDR2 (germline): SQVTM, ANQGSEA. CDR3 residues: CSVVPTDANTGELFF. CDR3 sequence (DNA): TGCAGCGTAGTCCCCACGGACGCGAACACCGGGGAGCTGTTTTTT.

This sequence joins TRBV30 and TRBJ1-1, with D unresolved. In germline, CDR1 is GTSNPN, CDR2 SVGIG (reference sequence). This CDR3 is 12 amino acids long. V was clipped by 0 bases and J by 11 bases, with 13 bases between them. The CDR3 coding sequence is TGTGCCTGGAGTGTACCCGGAGTCGGGGCTTTCTTT. This encodes CAWSVPGVGAFF.

J is TRBJ1-6 and V is TRBV7-9; D is ambiguous. V was pared by 5 bases and J by 14 bases, with 10 bases between. Germline assignment: CDR1 SEHNR and CDR2 FQNEAQ (reference sequence). The CDR3 length is 11 residues. For the CDR3, the DNA is TGTGCCAGCAGCCCCGGGTTAACCCTCCACTTT. Translated: CASSPGLTLHF.

This clone appeared a single time. The rearrangement uses TRBV30 and TRBJ1-6; D gene ambiguous. Germline CDR1 and CDR2: GTSNPN and SVGIG (reference sequence). V shed 7 bases and J shed 0 bases, with 16 bases lying between them. This CDR3 is built from 16 residues. In DNA, the CDR3 is TGTGCCTCCCGCGGCGTTGAACGCTCCTATAATTCACCCCTCCACTTT. Its translation is CASRGVERSYNSPLHF.

This chain joins TRBV6-5 and TRBJ1-2; D is undetermined. V was cut by 6 bases and J by 3 bases, with 8 bases left in between. The CDR3 contains 12 residues. CDR1 is MNHEY and CDR2 is SVGAGI in the germline V gene. The CDR3 DNA reads TGTGCCAGCAGGCAAAGGGACTATGGCTACACCTTC. It yields the protein CASRQRDYGYTF.

This chain connects TRBV6-5 to TRBJ1-2; D is possibly TRBD1 (5 bases). This CDR3 region has 13 residues. V lost 3 bases, J lost 2 bases, and 7 bases lay in between. The germline CDR1 and CDR2 sequences are MNHEY and SVGAGI. The CDR3 loop reads CASSYAGNYGYTF. Written as DNA, the CDR3 is TGTGCCAGCAGTTATGCAGGGAACTATGGCTACACCTTC.

This rearrangement joins TRBV25-1 to TRBJ2-3, with 8 bases identical to TRBD1. The CDR3 sequence is 15 residues long. V trimming: 8 bases; J trimming: 2 bases; junction bases outside the gene matches: 9. Germline V CDR1 and CDR2: MGHDK, SYGVNS. The CDR3 loop reads CASLTRDRNTDTQYF. The CDR3 DNA sequence: TGTGCCAGCCTAACCCGGGACAGGAACACAGATACGCAGTATTTT.

This clone has a single count. V is TRBV27 and J is TRBJ2-7; D is possibly TRBD1 (6 bases). This CDR3 comprises 16 residues. From germline, CDR1 is MNHEY and CDR2 SMNVEV (reference sequence). V was trimmed by 2 bases and J by 2 bases, leaving 16 bases between them. This CDR3 reads CASSLVWTDLTYEQYF. The DNA of the CDR3 is TGTGCCAGCAGTTTAGTATGGACAGATCTGACCTACGAGCAGTACTTC.